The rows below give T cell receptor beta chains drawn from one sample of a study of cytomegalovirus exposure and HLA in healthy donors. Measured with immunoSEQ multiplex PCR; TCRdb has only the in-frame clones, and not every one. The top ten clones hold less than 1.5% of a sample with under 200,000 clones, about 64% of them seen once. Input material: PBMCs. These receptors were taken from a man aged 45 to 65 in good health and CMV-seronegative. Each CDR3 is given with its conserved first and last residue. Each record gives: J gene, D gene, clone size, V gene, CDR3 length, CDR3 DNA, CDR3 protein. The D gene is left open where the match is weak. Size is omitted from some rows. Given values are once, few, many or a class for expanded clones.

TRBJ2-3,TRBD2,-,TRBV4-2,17,TGTGCCAGCAGCCCTGGGGCGGGCGGGGGGGCCGGAGATACGCAGTATTTT,CASSPGAGGGAGDTQYF
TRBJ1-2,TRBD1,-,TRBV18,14,TGTGCCAGCTCACAACAGGGGTTTGACTATGGCTACACCTTC,CASSQQGFDYGYTF
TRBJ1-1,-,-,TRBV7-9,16,TGTGCCAGCAGCTTAGACGTGGGCCGCAAGAACACTGAAGCTTTCTTT,CASSLDVGRKNTEAFF
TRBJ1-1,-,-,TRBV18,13,TGTGCCAGCTCAGGAACTGGACAGTCTGAAGCTTTCTTT,CASSGTGQSEAFF
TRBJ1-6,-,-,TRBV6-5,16,TGTGCCAGCAGTTACGTCACAGGGTCGGAAGGTTCACCCCTCCACTTT,CASSYVTGSEGSPLHF
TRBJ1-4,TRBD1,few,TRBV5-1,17,TGCGCCAGCAGCCCACGGACAGGGGGGGCAACTAATGAAAAACTGTTTTTT,CASSPRTGGATNEKLFF
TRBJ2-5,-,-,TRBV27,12,TGTGCCAGCAGTGGGGGCGGGGAGACCCAGTACTTC,CASSGGGETQYF
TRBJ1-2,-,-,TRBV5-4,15,TGTGCCAGCAGCTTGGGGGAGGGGCAGGGCTATGGCTACACCTTC,CASSLGEGQGYGYTF
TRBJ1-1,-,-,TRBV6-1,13,TGTGCCAGCATGACGACAAGGAACACTGAAGCTTTCTTT,CASMTTRNTEAFF
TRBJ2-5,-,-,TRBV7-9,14,TGTGCCAGCAGCTTAGCGGGGGGCCAAGAGACCCAGTACTTC,CASSLAGGQETQYF
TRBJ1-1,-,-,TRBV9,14,TGTGCCAGCAGCGTAGCTTACGGGAACACTGAAGCTTTCTTT,CASSVAYGNTEAFF
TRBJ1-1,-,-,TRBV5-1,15,TGCGCCAGCAGCTTGGGCTGGGGGCCAGTCACTGAAGCTTTCTTT,CASSLGWGPVTEAFF
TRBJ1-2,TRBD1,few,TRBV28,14,TGTGCCAGCAGTTCCGGGACAGGCCCTTATGGCTACACCTTC,CASSSGTGPYGYTF
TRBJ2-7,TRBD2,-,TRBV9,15,TGTGCCAGCAGCGTAGTAAGCGGGGGGGCCCACGAGCAGTACTTC,CASSVVSGGAHEQYF
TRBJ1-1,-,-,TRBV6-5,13,TGTGCCAGCAGTTACGACAGATACACTGAAGCTTTCTTT,CASSYDRYTEAFF
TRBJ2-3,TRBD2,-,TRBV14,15,TGTGCCAGCAGTACGGGGCGGGGGGGCACAGATACGCAGTATTTT,CASSTGRGGTDTQYF
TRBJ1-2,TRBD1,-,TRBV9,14,TGTGCCAGCAGCGGGACAGGGGGGTTCTATGGCTACACCTTC,CASSGTGGFYGYTF
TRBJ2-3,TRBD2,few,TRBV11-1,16,TGTGCCAGCAGCGTGGGACTAGCGGGGGGCGGAGATACGCAGTATTTT,CASSVGLAGGGDTQYF
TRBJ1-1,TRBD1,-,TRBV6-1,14,TGTGCCAGTACGTCCGGGACAGTCGACACTGAAGCTTTCTTT,CASTSGTVDTEAFF
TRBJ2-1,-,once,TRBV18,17,TGTGCCAGCTCACCCTACATGACAGGTAGCTCCTACAATGAGCAGTTCTTC,CASSPYMTGSSYNEQFF
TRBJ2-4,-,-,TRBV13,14,TGTGCCAGCAGGCGGACAGGGAGGGAAGACATTCAGTACTTC,CASRRTGREDIQYF
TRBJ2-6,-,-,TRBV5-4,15,TGTGCCAGCAGCTTTATTAAAACTGGGGCCAACGTCCTGACTTTC,CASSFIKTGANVLTF
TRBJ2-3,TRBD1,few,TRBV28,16,TGTGCCAGCAGTTCCGGACAGGGCCGGCGCACAGATACGCAGTATTTT,CASSSGQGRRTDTQYF
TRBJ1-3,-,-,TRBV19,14,TGTGCCACCTTCACAGTGACGTCTGGAAACACCATATATTTT,CATFTVTSGNTIYF
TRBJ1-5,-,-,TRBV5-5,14,TGTGCCAGCAGCTTGAGAGGTTTCAATCAGCCCCAGCATTTT,CASSLRGFNQPQHF
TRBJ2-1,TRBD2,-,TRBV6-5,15,TGTGCCAGCAGTTACCGGGGTAGCGGGGGGAATGAGCAGTTCTTC,CASSYRGSGGNEQFF
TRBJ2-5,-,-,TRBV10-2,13,TGCGCCAGCAGCCAATCGACACTTGAGACCCAGTACTTC,CASSQSTLETQYF
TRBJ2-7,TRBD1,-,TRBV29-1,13,TGCAGCGTTGCAGGGACAGGCGCCTACGAGCAGTACTTC,CSVAGTGAYEQYF
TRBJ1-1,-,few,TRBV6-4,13,TGTGCCAGCAGTATACAGGTGAACACTGAAGCTTTCTTT,CASSIQVNTEAFF
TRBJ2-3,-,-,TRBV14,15,TGTGCCAGCAGCCAAGTTAGCCTTATCACAGATACGCAGTATTTT,CASSQVSLITDTQYF
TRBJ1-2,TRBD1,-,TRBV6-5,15,TGTGCCAGCAGTTTCGACAGGGGGCGCAACTATGGCTACACCTTC,CASSFDRGRNYGYTF
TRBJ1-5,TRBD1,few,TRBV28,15,TGTGCCAGCAGTTTTGCAGGGGGCCCGTTAAGGCCCCAGCATTTT,CASSFAGGPLRPQHF
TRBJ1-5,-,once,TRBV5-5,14,TGTGCCAGCAGCTTTCAGGTGCACAATCAGCCCCAGCATTTT,CASSFQVHNQPQHF